A single sample gave rise to the 20 T cell receptor beta chains below, sequenced in a study of T-cell reconstitution after alpha-beta-depleted transplantation in children (dated by TCRdb to the mid-2010s). Explained via the paper, the treatment or condition label denotes: allogeneic hematopoietic cell transplantation with graft depleted of TCRalphabeta T cells and CD19 B cells. The library was built by means of PCR. TCRdb records Illumina HiSeq 2500 as the sequencer. Molecular barcoding was employed in the preparation of TCR libraries, with unique molecular identifiers being used to normalize TCRbeta repertoire quantification. Using fastp at Q25 and MiXCR, TCRdb reprocessed the public reads and kept productive beta chains. One record per CDR3 amino acid sequence lists the most common genes and DNA. The sample contains about 980,000 distinct CDR3 sequences, about 31% of them found a single time. Jointly, the top ten make up more than 25% of the sample.

The source material was PBMCs, mostly from graft donor cells, sampled 360 days after TCRalphabeta/CD19-depleted stem cell transplant. The origin of the receptors is a boy under two years old who had a stem cell transplant for SCID, so the T cells may come from the graft donor.

This sequence joins TRBV12-3 or TRBV12-4 and TRBJ2-7; the D gene is possibly TRBD1 (5 bases). CDR3 size: 13 residues. V was clipped by 6 bases and J by 3 bases, with 12 bases between them. CDR3 residues: CASSKGVRYEQYF. The CDR3 coding sequence is TGTGCCAGCAGCAAAGGGGTCCGCTACGAGCAGTACTTC.

Only a few counts were recorded for this clonotype. This rearrangement joins TRBV10-3 to TRBJ1-2; TRBD1 aligns across 7 bases. There are 17 residues in the CDR3. With 6 bases clipped from V and 0 bases from J, the junction kept 13 bases outside the gene matches. The germline V gene encodes CDR1 ENHRY and CDR2 SYGVKD. This CDR3 is CAISAQGLRQTNYGYTF. The CDR3 DNA is TGTGCCATCAGCGCACAGGGGTTAAGGCAAACTAACTATGGCTACACCTTC.

There are a few counts of this clonotype. The chain employs TRBV12-3 or TRBV12-4 and TRBJ2-3, with TRBD2 matching over 8 bases. The CDR3 runs 19 residues. The J segment lost 0 bases and the V segment lost 2 bases, leaving 13 bases of the junction unmatched. The CDR3 region is CASSLRGGPYLTSTDTQYF. CDR3 DNA: TGTGCCAGCAGTTTACGGGGGGGACCTTACCTCACTAGCACAGATACGCAGTATTTT.

The chain recombines TRBV9 with TRBJ2-1, with TRBD2 matching over 10 bases. The germline V gene has CDR1 SGDLS and CDR2 YYNGEE. The trim removed 3 bases at V and 8 bases at J, leaving 11 bases unmatched. This CDR3 contains 16 residues. The CDR3 here is CASSERGTSALDEQFF. The DNA for the CDR3 is TGTGCCAGCAGCGAAAGGGGGACTAGCGCCTTGGATGAGCAGTTCTTC.

The CDR3 region has the DNA TGTGCTAGTGGTTTGGGCGGCCATAGCACAGATACGCAGTATTTT. Translating it yields CASGLGGHSTDTQYF. The chain uses TRBV12-5 and TRBJ2-3; D unresolved. The CDR3 spans 15 residues. The V gene lost 1 base and the J gene lost 0 bases, with 8 bases spanning the gap. CDR1 and CDR2 (germline): LGHNT, FRNRAP.

The chain has TRBV4-2 and TRBJ1-6, with D possibly matching TRBD1 (5 bases). Trimming pared 4 bases from V and 0 bases from J, leaving 13 bases between. Germline V gene data show CDR1 as LGHNA and CDR2 as YNFKEQ. CDR3 length: 17 residues. CDR3 region: CASSPDSKRSYNSPLHF. The CDR3 DNA is TGTGCCAGCAGCCCCGACAGCAAACGCTCCTATAATTCACCCCTCCACTTT.

The rearrangement joins TRBV12-3 or TRBV12-4 to TRBJ1-6; D is perhaps TRBD1 (6 bases). The germline V and J ends were trimmed by 1 base and 14 bases, with 15 bases remaining between them. The CDR3 consists of 14 residues. DNA of the CDR3: TGTGCCAGCAGTTTAGGGGAACAGGGCAAAACCCTCCACTTT. The encoded protein is CASSLGEQGKTLHF.

In DNA form, the CDR3 reads TGTGCCAGCAGTTACCTATGGCCCCCTTCGTCCAGTGAGCAGTTCTTC. It specifies CASSYLWPPSSSEQFF. The chain joins TRBV6-5 to TRBJ2-1; D gene unclear. The CDR3 is made up of 16 amino acids. Trimming took 2 bases from V and 9 from J, leaving 20 bases between them. CDR1 is MNHEY and CDR2 is SVGAGI in the germline V gene.

CDR3 sequence (DNA): TGTGCCAGCAGCTTAGGAAGTCTCTTTTCCTACGAGCAGTACTTC. It yields the protein CASSLGSLFSYEQYF. The gene calls are TRBV7-9 and TRBJ2-7; D ambiguous. The germline V gene encodes CDR1 SEHNR and CDR2 FQNEAQ (reference sequence). This CDR3 has 15 residues. V lost 1 base and J 1 base, leaving 11 bases between the germline ends.

This clonotype was found a few times. The gene calls are TRBV10-3 and TRBJ2-2; 8 nucleotides align to TRBD2. V was clipped by 3 bases and J by 5 bases; unmatched bases: 8. From germline, CDR1 is ENHRY and CDR2 SYGVKD. This CDR3 is 16 amino acids long. CDR3 nucleotides: TGTGCCATCAGTGATAAGCGGGGGCCAGGGACCGGGGAGCTGTTTTTT. This codes for CAISDKRGPGTGELFF.

This clonotype has a handful of counts. V is TRBV3-1 and J is TRBJ2-1; D not certain. CDR1 is LGHDT, CDR2 YNNKEL, per germline (reference sequence). The V and J ends lost 5 bases and 9 bases respectively, with 8 bases between them. The CDR3 has 11 residues. The CDR3 sequence: CASSESIEQFF. The CDR3 nucleotides are TGTGCCAGCAGCGAGAGTATTGAGCAGTTCTTC.

In this sample, this clonotype turned up many times. The V call is TRBV5-5, the J call TRBJ2-3, with 7 nucleotides matching TRBD2. CDR3 size: 17 residues. V lost 4 bases, J lost 0 bases, and 11 bases stayed unmatched. Per germline, CDR1 SGHKS and CDR2 YYEKEE (reference sequence). CDR3 coding DNA: TGTGCCAGCAGCCCTCGAATGCGGGGGTATAGCACAGATACGCAGTATTTT. It yields the protein CASSPRMRGYSTDTQYF.

The V gene is TRBV10-3, the J gene TRBJ1-6; D unresolved. Germline CDR1 ENHRY, CDR2 SYGVKD. The CDR3 totals 13 residues. V was clipped by 10 bases and J by 4 bases, with 11 bases between them. The CDR3 here is CATPKRYNSPLHF. The CDR3 nucleotides read TGTGCCACCCCTAAACGGTATAATTCACCCCTCCACTTT.

The J gene is TRBJ2-1, the V gene TRBV29-1; the D is unclear. CDR1 and CDR2 (germline): SQVTM, ANQGSEA. This CDR3 contains 15 residues. CDR3 DNA: TGCGGAACGATAGTGATGATGGTCACATACAATGAGCAGTTCTTC. Amino acids: CGTIVMMVTYNEQFF.

The rearrangement links TRBV5-1 to TRBJ1-1; D not resolved. The CDR3 is 14 amino acids. V lost 0 bases, J lost 2 bases, and 8 bases lay in between. Germline CDR1 is SGHRS and CDR2 is YFSETQ. CDR3 DNA: TGCGCCAGCAGCTTGGAATGGGCTAACACTGAAGCTTTCTTT. Translating gives CASSLEWANTEAFF.

V usage is TRBV5-1 and J usage is TRBJ1-2; a weak D match, TRBD1 (6 bases). The CDR3 totals 13 residues. The ends were cut back, 0 bases at V and 6 bases at J, with 9 bases in the middle. Germline V gene data show CDR1 as SGHRS and CDR2 as YFSETQ. DNA of the CDR3: TGCGCCAGCAGCTTGGCCTGGACAGATGGCTACACCTTC. It yields the protein CASSLAWTDGYTF.

In this sample, this clonotype turned up a few times. The V gene is TRBV12-3 or TRBV12-4, the J gene TRBJ1-1; D may be TRBD1 (5 bases). This CDR3 spans 12 amino acids. V lost 6 bases, J lost 8 bases, and 13 bases lay in between. CDR3 nucleotides: TGTGCCAGCAGCCAATCGACAGCCGAAGCTTTCTTT. Translated: CASSQSTAEAFF.

The V gene is TRBV5-6, the J gene TRBJ2-2; 8 positions agree with TRBD1. The germline CDR1 and CDR2 sequences are SGHDT and YYEEEE. The CDR3 totals 15 residues. V lost 3 bases to trimming and J lost 1 base; unmatched junction nucleotides: 2. The CDR3 protein is CASSSGQVNTGELFF. CDR3 DNA: TGTGCCAGCAGCTCGGGACAGGTGAACACCGGGGAGCTGTTTTTT. Filled out from reference TRBV5-6 and TRBJ2-2, the complete variable domain reads DAGVTQSPTHLIKTRGQQVTLRCSPKSGHDTVSWYQQALGQGPQFIFQYYEEEERQRGNFPDRFSGHQFPNYSSELNVNALLLGDSALYLCASSSGQVNTGELFFGEGSRLTVL.

The chain employs TRBV5-4 and TRBJ2-1, with no clear D. This CDR3 region has 14 residues. From germline, CDR1 is SGHNT and CDR2 YYREEE (reference sequence). V gave up 0 bases and J gave up 7 bases, with 11 bases separating them. The CDR3 nucleotides read TGTGCCAGCAGCTTGGCGGAATCGAGGAATGAGCAGTTCTTC. Amino acids: CASSLAESRNEQFF.

This clonotype was seen more than once but under ten times. V usage is TRBV5-1 and J usage is TRBJ1-1; D perhaps matches TRBD1 (5 bases). The V and J ends lost 4 bases and 3 bases respectively, with 16 bases between them. The CDR3 covers 15 residues. Germline lookup yields CDR1 SGHRS and CDR2 YFSETQ. The CDR3 DNA sequence: TGCGCCAGCAGCCCCCGGGGGTTGAGAGACACTGAAGCTTTCTTT. This translates into CASSPRGLRDTEAFF.